This T cell receptor (beta chain) was captured by sequencing in a study of T cell responses to AZD1222 COVID-19 vaccine. About the research overall: Investigators merged groups given second doses at roughly 4 or roughly 12 weeks. Study observations and caveats: The breadth and depth of Spike-specific TCRs increased once two AZD1222 doses had been given. Spike-wide vaccine-associated CD4 TCRs dominated at 160-218 and 743-854.

Here immunoSEQ multiplex PCR was the method, and the copy in TCRdb shows in-frame clones only, minus some. The sample includes 100,000 to 150,000 clones, 92% of them seen just once. For this clone: Its specificity is not known.

This receptor was identified in an adult in good health. Material: peripheral blood, obtained on day 0 of AZD1222 vaccination.

CDR3 amino acids: CASKVAMNTEAFF. The CDR3 DNA reads TGTGCCAGTAAGGTGGCCATGAACACTGAAGCTTTCTTT. The V gene is TRBV19, the J gene TRBJ1-1; D remains unclear. Trimming cost V 7 bases and J 0 bases, with 9 bases left between them. This CDR3 is 13 amino acids long. Per the germline V gene, CDR1 is LNHDA and CDR2 is SQIVND (reference sequence).